The clone carrying this T cell receptor beta chain appeared many times. What it binds is unknown. The record originates from a study of CD8 T cells in ankylosing spondylitis. There are 17 residues in the CDR3. In germline, CDR1 is KGHDR, CDR2 SFDVKD. V gave up 5 bases and J gave up 4 bases, with 20 bases separating them. Findings and caveats of the study: Disease-linked clones displayed a CD8+ phenotype and appeared relatively rarely in peripheral blood.

Quantitative 5'-RACE with molecular barcodes generated TCR beta libraries. TCRdb redid the calling of the 5' RACE reads with MiXCR, one entry per CDR3 protein. Of under 200,000 distinct CDR3 sequences in the sample, 13% were seen once. Sequenced input: blood, either unsorted or a sorted T cell fraction (not recorded which). This sequence was found in a female donor with ankylosing spondylitis or in good health (not recorded which). V is TRBV24-1 and J is TRBJ1-3; unclear D gene. This CDR3 is CATSAPPARDRGNTIYF. CDR3 sequence (DNA): TGTGCCACCAGTGCCCCCCCAGCCCGGGATAGAGGAAACACCATATATTTT.